The subject of this entry is one T cell receptor beta chain. The antigen remains undetermined. A v3.0 immunoSEQ assay was performed at survey level. Method: immunoSEQ multiplex PCR; TCRdb's copy keeps in-frame clones and lacks some. The data contain 23,000 or so clones, about 76% of them singletons. CDR1 ENHRY and CDR2 SYGVKD come from the germline V gene. This CDR3 has 14 residues. V gave up 7 bases and J gave up 3 bases, with 16 bases separating them. This entry comes from a study of long-term antiretroviral therapy in people with HIV. Study outcomes and limitations: Collection of the blood, which took place between about 2004 and 2018, possibly occurred under older ART regimens. Post-ART diversity increased but stayed below transplant donor controls. Compared with controls, HIV repertoires showed narrower CDR3 length ranges.

Every donor contributed at least one pre-ART and at least two post-ART PBMC samples. Specimen: unsorted PBMCs, collected 0.1 years before starting antiretroviral therapy. This receptor was identified in a man aged 35-49 years with HIV. V is TRBV10-3 and J is TRBJ2-7; D uncertain. The CDR3 is CAIKGQKEGYEQYF. The CDR3 DNA follows: TGTGCCATCAAGGGCCAAAAGGAAGGCTACGAGCAGTACTTC.